This is a list of T cell receptor beta chains from one sample in a study of tumor and adjacent non-tumor tissue in lung cancer. TCRdb ran MiXCR on the multiplex PCR reads and lists one entry per CDR3 protein. The sample lists 70,000 or so distinct CDR3 sequences, roughly three fifths occurring once. Sequenced input: lung tumor tissue. Source of these receptors: a man aged 50 to 60 with non-small cell lung cancer. Each CDR3 is given without its conserved first and last residue. Fields, in order: V gene, clone size, J gene, CDR3 protein. Only part of the rows carry a size: once, few, many, or a class if the clone is expanded.

>TRBV6-6|many|TRBJ2-2
ASNPPRQGTNTGELF
>TRBV2|NA|TRBJ2-7
ASSEGGTNCEQH
>TRBV5-6|many|TRBJ1-2
ASTLLHYGYT
>TRBV29-1|NA|NA
SARARAVKIDTQH
>TRBV28|NA|TRBJ1-5
ASSVRGRGGNQPQH
>TRBV7-9|NA|TRBJ2-7
VGRRGNEQY
>TRBV20-1|NA|TRBJ2-3
SAPNVGGTDTQY
>TRBV6-6|NA|TRBJ1-3
ASKSISGNTIY
>TRBV12-3/TRBV12-4|NA|TRBJ2-2
ASSSPGLAATGELL
>TRBV5-1|NA|TRBJ2-7
ASSLTGRDMYEQY
>TRBV7-9|NA|TRBJ2-7
ASSSAGGNYEQY
>TRBV6-5|NA|TRBJ1-2
ASSYTNRGNGYT
>TRBV24-1|NA|TRBJ2-2
ATKAGQNTLELF
>TRBV7-2|NA|TRBJ2-2
ASSFGIISNTGELF
>TRBV4-2|NA|TRBJ2-4
ASSQDRWGKD
>TRBV11-2|NA|TRBJ2-7
ASSLRTSVGEQY
>TRBV30|many|TRBJ2-7
AWSATGTPPYEQY
>TRBV6-6|NA|TRBJ1-6
VSGYEGQKGSPPH
>TRBV10-3|medium-sized|TRBJ2-5
AISVGLQETQY
>TRBV7-9|NA|TRBJ1-1
VSNLVVLGGGEAF
>TRBV11-3|NA|TRBJ2-5
ASSSSASGSLQETQY
>TRBV12-3/TRBV12-4|NA|TRBJ2-5
ASGLPGSQETQY
>TRBV10-3|many|TRBJ2-5
AISSGGMETQY
>TRBV24-1|NA|TRBJ2-1
ATSEAGGGNQRSNEQF
>TRBV11-2|NA|TRBJ2-1
ASRPPSRGQGHEQF
>TRBV6-5|NA|TRBJ2-3
ASSGRDSTDTRY
>TRBV28|NA|TRBJ2-6
ASSLWRAGAGANVLT
>TRBV11-2|once|TRBJ2-4
ASSSVAGGAGIQC
>TRBV28|NA|TRBJ1-6
ASSSAQGRYSPLH
>TRBV6-5|NA|TRBJ2-7
VSGSLGTVSYEQY
>TRBV30|many|TRBJ1-4
AWRSGGAGEKLF
>TRBV6-5|NA|TRBJ1-2
ASNYSGAAPTYGYT
>TRBV6-2/TRBV6-3|NA|TRBJ2-1
TSSTSGWVYNEQF
>TRBV20-1|NA|TRBJ2-7
SAFPGQSSYEQY
>TRBV11-2|NA|TRBJ1-6
ASNPRAGGSSYNSPLH
>TRBV29-1|medium-sized|TRBJ2-7
SAMTGVEQY
>TRBV18|NA|TRBJ2-1
ASSLSSSNNELF
>TRBV2|NA|TRBJ2-7
ASNDPAGSYEQY
>TRBV6-1|many|TRBJ1-2
ASSEADRNYGYT
>TRBV6-5|NA|TRBJ2-7
ASSPSVGEQY
>TRBV6-1|many|TRBJ1-6
ASSEDHRVTNSPLH
>TRBV11-2|NA|TRBJ1-1
ASSLRQINTKAF
>TRBV6-1|NA|TRBJ2-3
DSSARLGDADTQY
>TRBV11-2|NA|TRBJ2-3
ASSPPETSVTDTQY
>TRBV20-1|NA|TRBJ2-5
SAPTRDQETQY
>TRBV4-2|few|TRBJ2-1
ASSQGVQRELSCNEQF
>TRBV24-1|NA|TRBJ2-2
ATSDSTSGNTGELF